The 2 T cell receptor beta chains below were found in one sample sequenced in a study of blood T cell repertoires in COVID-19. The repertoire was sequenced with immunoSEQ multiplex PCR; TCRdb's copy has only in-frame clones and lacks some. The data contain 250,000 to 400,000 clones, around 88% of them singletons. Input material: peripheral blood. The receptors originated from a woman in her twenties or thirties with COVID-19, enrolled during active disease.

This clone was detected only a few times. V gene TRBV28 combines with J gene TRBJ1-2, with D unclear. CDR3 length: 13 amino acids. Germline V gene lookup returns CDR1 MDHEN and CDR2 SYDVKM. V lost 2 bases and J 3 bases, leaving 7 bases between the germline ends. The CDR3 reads CASSLRLDYGYTF. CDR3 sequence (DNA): TGTGCCAGCAGTTTACGACTAGACTATGGCTACACCTTC.

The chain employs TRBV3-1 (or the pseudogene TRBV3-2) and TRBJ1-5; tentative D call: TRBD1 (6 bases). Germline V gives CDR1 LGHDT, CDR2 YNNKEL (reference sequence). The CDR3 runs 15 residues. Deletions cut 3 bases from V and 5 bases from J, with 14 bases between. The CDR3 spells CASSQTGTPDQPQHF. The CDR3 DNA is TGTGCCAGCAGCCAGACCGGGACACCGGATCAGCCCCAGCATTTT.